This TCR beta chain comes out of a study of T cell responses to AZD1222 COVID-19 vaccine. Overall study: Analyses pooled second doses at about 4 or about 12 weeks. The study, taken as a whole, reports: Spike-specific TCR repertoires showed rising breadth and depth after two AZD1222 doses. Without day 14 samples, only post-peak T cell repertoires were studied. Unmutated variant regions reportedly attract nearly half of all spike-specific TCRs.

The germline V and J ends were trimmed by 2 bases and 1 base, with 14 bases remaining between them. Per germline, CDR1 MNHNY and CDR2 SVGAGI (reference sequence). This CDR3 spans 16 amino acids. Repertoires were generated with immunoSEQ multiplex PCR, while TCRdb's copy carries only in-frame clones and drops some. The data contain some 150,000 clones, around 90% of them singletons. A note on this clone: Its antigen is still unknown.

The J gene is TRBJ1-2, the V gene TRBV6-6, with a weak D call TRBD1 (5 bases). This receptor was identified in an adult in good health. The source material was peripheral blood, sampled on day 0 of AZD1222 vaccination. This CDR3 reads CASSYLGRANNYGYTF. The CDR3 DNA sequence: TGTGCCAGCAGTTACCTGGGCAGGGCCAATAACTATGGCTACACCTTC.